This passage covers 32 T cell receptor beta chains from one sample sequenced in a study of neurological immune-mediated disorders. Using its own MiXCR run on the 5' RACE reads, TCRdb lists one record per CDR3 protein. The table shows roughly 44,000 distinct CDR3 sequences, with nearly 6.5% occurring only once. What was sequenced was CD4+ T cells from blood. These receptors were collected from a woman in her thirties or forties in good health.

This clonotype was picked up a small number of times. Just one base apart from a much larger clone, this may be a read error. The chain carries TRBV11-2 and TRBJ2-1, with D unclear. Germline CDR1 is SGHAT and CDR2 is FQNNGV. Trimming removed 7 bases at V and 7 bases at J, with 11 bases between. The CDR3 spans 12 residues. CDR3 DNA: TGTGCCAGCATCCCGAAACAAAATGAGCAGTTCTTC. Translating it yields CASIPKQNEQFF.

This clonotype was counted many times. The chain has TRBV29-1 and TRBJ1-2; 9 positions match TRBD1. This CDR3 is built from 15 residues. CDR1 and CDR2 from the germline V gene are SQVTM and ANQGSEA. The trim removed 7 bases at V and 4 bases at J, leaving 13 bases unmatched. The CDR3 DNA reads TGCAGCGCTGGGCCAACAGGGGGCCCTTTCTATGGCTACACCTTC. Residues: CSAGPTGGPFYGYTF.

This clonotype was observed many times. J is TRBJ1-6 and V is TRBV7-2, with a possible D match to TRBD1 (5 bases). The CDR3 length is 13 residues. The germline V gene has CDR1 SGHTA and CDR2 FQGNSA. V was shortened by 2 bases and J by 10 bases, with 9 bases between the two germline ends. DNA for the CDR3: TGTGCCAGCAGCTTATTAGCAGGGTCACCCCTCCACTTT. Amino acids: CASSLLAGSPLHF.

This clonotype was recorded at least ten times. The CDR3 loop is CASSLFPRGRQETQYF. Here the CDR3 DNA reads TGTGCCAGCAGCTTATTCCCTCGGGGCCGCCAAGAGACCCAGTACTTC. The V call is TRBV7-2, the J call TRBJ2-5; D is perhaps TRBD1 or TRBD2 (5 bases each). V was clipped by 2 bases and J by 1 base, with 14 bases between them. The CDR3 has 16 amino acids. Germline V CDR1 and CDR2: SGHTA, FQGNSA.

This clonotype was recorded many times. The chain joins TRBV6-6 to TRBJ2-6; D might be TRBD2 (6 bases). V was trimmed by 0 bases and J by 0 bases, leaving 9 bases between them. CDR3 length: 17 amino acids. Germline loops: CDR1 MNHNY, CDR2 SVGAGI (reference sequence). The CDR3 DNA reads TGTGCCAGCAGTTACTCGGGAGGTCCCTCTGGGGCCAACGTCCTGACTTTC. Its protein is CASSYSGGPSGANVLTF.

This clonotype occurred many times. V gene TRBV20-1 combines with J gene TRBJ1-1; the D gene is possibly TRBD1 (5 bases). Per the germline V gene, CDR1 is DFQATT and CDR2 is SNEGSKA (reference sequence). V was pared by 1 base and J by 0 bases, with 12 bases between. This CDR3 has 15 amino acids. The CDR3 region is CSARAFLGVNTEAFF. For the CDR3, the DNA is TGCAGTGCTAGAGCTTTTCTAGGGGTGAACACTGAAGCTTTCTTT.

This clonotype was counted ten times or more. This rearrangement joins TRBV28 to TRBJ2-1; D remains ambiguous. With 4 bases removed from V and 3 bases from J, the gap between germline ends came to 22 bases. The V gene's germline CDR1 is MDHEN and CDR2 SYDVKM. The CDR3 covers 18 residues. The CDR3 loop is CASSSFMDGVQHYNEQFF. CDR3 sequence (DNA): TGTGCCAGCAGTTCTTTTATGGATGGGGTTCAGCACTACAATGAGCAGTTCTTC.

This clonotype was seen at least ten times. The CDR3 bases are TGTGCCAGCAGACCATGGTCGGGGGCCACTGAAGCTTTCTTT. Translated, it gives CASRPWSGATEAFF. This chain links TRBV5-6 with TRBJ1-1; a weak D match, TRBD1 (6 bases). The CDR3 sequence is 14 residues long. Trimming shortened V by 5 bases and J by 4 bases, and 15 bases separated the two germline ends. Per germline, CDR1 SGHDT and CDR2 YYEEEE.

This clonotype showed up many times. V and J are TRBV3-1 and TRBJ2-5; D uncertain. Trimming removed 1 base at V and 5 bases at J, with 5 bases between. The CDR3 is made up of 12 amino acids. Per germline, CDR1 LGHDT and CDR2 YNNKEL (reference sequence). The CDR3 region is CASSQGMETQYF. The CDR3 region has the DNA TGTGCCAGCAGCCAAGGGATGGAGACCCAGTACTTC.

This clonotype was seen many times. The chain links TRBV10-3 to TRBJ2-2; 7 bases are a match to TRBD2. Germline CDR1 reads ENHRY; CDR2 reads SYGVKD. J was trimmed by 0 bases and V by 4 bases; bases with no gene match: 5. The CDR3 is made up of 16 amino acids. CDR3 amino acids: CAISGGRGANTGELFF. The CDR3 DNA is TGTGCCATCAGTGGCGGCCGGGGGGCGAACACCGGGGAGCTGTTTTTT.

This clonotype appeared many times. The V and J genes are TRBV5-1 and TRBJ1-2; TRBD1 is a possible D gene (6 bases). CDR3 length equals 15 residues. V was pared by 0 bases and J by 5 bases, with 14 bases between. Germline V lookup: CDR1 SGHRS, CDR2 YFSETQ. CDR3 region: CASSLDLQGRYGYTF. The CDR3 coding sequence is TGCGCCAGCAGCTTGGATTTGCAGGGGAGATATGGCTACACCTTC.

This clonotype was counted at least ten times. This chain uses TRBV15 with TRBJ2-7; a possible D gene is TRBD1 (5 bases). Germline V gene data show CDR1 as LNHNV and CDR2 as YYDKDF (reference sequence). This CDR3 is built from 15 residues. Trimming removed 2 bases at V and 2 bases at J, with 13 bases between. CDR3 loop: CATSRRPDRPYEQYF. DNA of the CDR3: TGTGCCACCAGCAGACGCCCTGACAGACCCTACGAGCAGTACTTC.

There are a few counts of this clonotype. A much larger clone differs from this one at a single base, so this may be a read error. The chain uses TRBV28 and TRBJ1-3; no firm D call. Per germline, CDR1 MDHEN and CDR2 SYDVKM. This CDR3 is built from 12 residues. The CDR3 here is CVSRSPMDTIYF. Here the CDR3 DNA reads TGTGTCAGCAGATCCCCTATGGACACCATATATTTT.

This clonotype occurred a few times. The V call is TRBV7-8, the J call TRBJ2-1; D remains unclear. Germline V CDR1 and CDR2: SGHVS, FQNEAQ. V lost 1 base, J lost 7 bases, and 8 bases lay in between. The CDR3 has 13 residues. CDR3 in amino acids: CASSLGPSNEQFF. The CDR3 DNA reads as TGTGCCAGCAGCTTAGGGCCCTCAAATGAGCAGTTCTTC.

This clonotype was observed at least ten times. This chain uses TRBV6-5 with TRBJ2-3; 9 nucleotides agree with TRBD2. Germline V gives CDR1 MNHEY, CDR2 SVGAGI. Germline trimming cut 6 bases from V and 4 bases from J; bases unmatched to any gene: 20. The CDR3 covers 19 residues. In DNA, the CDR3 is TGTGCCAGCAGACCAGCGGCGGGCGGGAGGGCCACCAGCGCAGATACGCAGTATTTT. It yields the protein CASRPAAGGRATSADTQYF.

The sample holds many counts of this clonotype. The rearrangement links TRBV5-1 to TRBJ1-1; TRBD1 matches at 9 bases. The CDR3 length is 14 residues. Per germline, CDR1 SGHRS and CDR2 YFSETQ. The V and J ends lost 0 bases and 5 bases, in that order; junction bases with no gene match: 2. The CDR3 here is CASSLETGGTEAFF. In DNA form, the CDR3 reads TGCGCCAGCAGCTTGGAGACAGGGGGAACTGAAGCTTTCTTT.

This clonotype has ten or more counts. The chain couples TRBV5-5 to TRBJ2-7; 11 nucleotides line up with TRBD1. With 1 base clipped from V and 2 bases from J, the junction kept 5 bases outside the gene matches. Germline values: CDR1 SGHKS, CDR2 YYEKEE (reference sequence). CDR3 length: 16 residues. CDR3: CASSLTTGQGAYEQYF. In nucleotides, the CDR3 is TGTGCCAGCAGCTTGACAACGGGACAGGGGGCCTACGAGCAGTACTTC. Drawing the rest from reference TRBV5-5 and TRBJ2-7, the complete variable domain is DAGVTQSPTHLIKTRGQQVTLRCSPISGHKSVSWYQQVLGQGPQFIFQYYEKEERGRGNFPDRFSARQFPNYSSELNVNALLLGDSALYLCASSLTTGQGAYEQYFGPGTRLTVT.

This clonotype was seen many times. The chain couples TRBV5-1 to TRBJ1-1, with TRBD1 matching over 10 bases. Trimming took 0 bases from V and 0 from J; bases not matched to a gene: 2. In germline, CDR1 is SGHRS, CDR2 YFSETQ. The CDR3 has 16 residues. The CDR3 protein is CASSLVTGGMNTEAFF. The CDR3 coding sequence is TGCGCCAGCAGCTTGGTGACAGGGGGCATGAACACTGAAGCTTTCTTT.

This clonotype was observed many times. The chain employs TRBV7-6 and TRBJ2-1; 10 bases are a match to TRBD1. The V and J ends lost 5 bases and 10 bases, in that order; junction bases with no gene match: 5. Germline loops: CDR1 SGHVS, CDR2 FNYEAQ. The CDR3 has 13 residues. The CDR3 DNA sequence: TGTGCCAGCAGCGAGGGACAGGGGATGGAGCAGTTCTTC. This sequence encodes CASSEGQGMEQFF.

At least ten counts were recorded for this clonotype. The V and J genes are TRBV7-2 and TRBJ1-3; no clear D. Germline V CDR1 and CDR2: SGHTA, FQGNSA. The CDR3 sequence is 15 residues long. Trimming cost V 1 base and J 0 bases, with 7 bases left between them. The CDR3 region is CASSLVGGSGNTIYF. The CDR3 bases are TGTGCCAGCAGCTTAGTTGGAGGCTCTGGAAACACCATATATTTT.

The sample holds many counts of this clonotype. As DNA, the CDR3 is TGTGCCAGCAGCCCCCTGACAGGGTTGTATGGCTACACCTTC. Its translation is CASSPLTGLYGYTF. This chain connects TRBV7-2 to TRBJ1-2, with TRBD1 matching over 7 bases. Germline lookup yields CDR1 SGHTA and CDR2 FQGNSA. This CDR3 comprises 14 residues. V lost 5 bases and J lost 5; bases outside the gene matches: 8.

This clonotype was seen repeatedly, ten times or more. The chain carries TRBV10-1 and TRBJ2-7; tentative D call: TRBD1 (5 bases). This CDR3 has 14 amino acids. The germline CDR1 and CDR2 sequences are WNHNN and SYGVQD (reference sequence). The V end was cut by 4 bases, the J end by 2 bases, with 12 bases between. CDR3 nucleotide sequence: TGCGCCAGCAGTGCAGGGCGGACCCCCTACGAGCAGTACTTC. Translated: CASSAGRTPYEQYF.

This clonotype has ten or more counts. The chain recombines TRBV25-1 with TRBJ1-1, with TRBD1 matching over 9 bases. The CDR3 spans 17 residues. CDR1 is MGHDK and CDR2 is SYGVNS in the germline V gene. V shed 6 bases and J 3 bases; nucleotides not matched to a gene: 14. The CDR3 DNA is TGTGCCAGCAGAACCCCAACAGGGGGCAGTAGGGACACTGAAGCTTTCTTT. As protein: CASRTPTGGSRDTEAFF.

This clonotype was counted at least ten times. CDR3: CSYYWGDTQYF. CDR3 DNA sequence: TGCAGTTATTACTGGGGAGATACGCAGTATTTT. V and J are TRBV29-1 and TRBJ2-3; the D is unclear. The CDR3 spans 11 residues. CDR1 and CDR2 (germline): SQVTM, ANQGSEA.

This clonotype was observed many times. V usage is TRBV7-2 and J usage is TRBJ2-3; D gene unclear. V dropped 1 base and J dropped 5 bases, with 13 bases sitting between them. Looked up from germline, CDR1 is SGHTA and CDR2 is FQGNSA. The CDR3 runs to 15 residues. The CDR3, as DNA: TGTGCCAGCAGCTTAGTCAGACCACCCCGAGATACGCAGTATTTT. Its protein product is CASSLVRPPRDTQYF.

There are many counts of this clonotype. The chain has TRBV27 and TRBJ2-1; D is unclear. The V gene lost 10 bases and the J gene lost 4 bases, with 20 bases spanning the gap. The CDR3 has 15 amino acids. Germline V lookup: CDR1 MNHEY, CDR2 SMNVEV (reference sequence). The CDR3 DNA follows: TGTGCCACCCATCCTCCAGGAAGAGGTTACAATGAGCAGTTCTTC. This translates into CATHPPGRGYNEQFF.

This clonotype was recorded at least ten times. This chain connects TRBV20-1 to TRBJ2-7; D perhaps matches TRBD1 (5 bases). The length of the CDR3 is 15 residues. CDR1 and CDR2 (germline): DFQATT, SNEGSKA (reference sequence). V lost 6 bases to trimming and J lost 1 base, with 19 bases between them. CDR3 amino acids: CSAPVGANPSYEQYF. The CDR3 nucleotides read TGCAGTGCCCCAGTAGGGGCCAATCCTTCCTACGAGCAGTACTTC.

This clonotype was picked up many times. The chain's CDR3 is CASSLVGINEELFF. CDR3 sequence (DNA): TGCGCCAGCAGCTTGGTGGGGATCAATGAGGAACTGTTTTTT. This chain joins TRBV5-1 and TRBJ1-4; D gene uncertain. This CDR3 comprises 14 residues. CDR1 is SGHRS and CDR2 is YFSETQ in the germline V gene. Trimming stripped 0 bases from V and 12 bases from J, with 15 bases between.

This clonotype was seen many times. The genes are TRBV12-3 or TRBV12-4 and TRBJ1-5, with TRBD1 matching 10 bases. The CDR3 sequence is 19 residues long. With 3 bases clipped from V and 0 bases from J, the junction kept 11 bases outside the gene matches. CDR3 region: CASSFGGQGFVYSNQPQHF. The CDR3 bases are TGTGCCAGCAGTTTCGGGGGACAGGGGTTCGTCTATAGCAATCAGCCCCAGCATTTT.

This clonotype was observed many times. The chain employs TRBV7-2 and TRBJ2-7; 13 positions match TRBD2. After removal of 3 bases from V and 0 bases from J, the junction contained 8 bases not matched to a gene. The CDR3 loop spans 18 amino acids. The germline V gene has CDR1 SGHTA and CDR2 FQGNSA. The CDR3 DNA sequence: TGTGCCAGCAGCTTGAGAACCGGGACTAGCGGGACCTCCTACGAGCAGTACTTC. Its protein product is CASSLRTGTSGTSYEQYF.

The V gene is TRBV5-6, the J gene TRBJ2-1; tentatively, D is TRBD2 (5 bases). CDR1 and CDR2 (germline): SGHDT, YYEEEE. The CDR3 spans 18 residues. The V and J ends lost 4 bases and 7 bases respectively, with 27 bases between them. CDR3 nucleotide sequence: TGTGCCAGCAGCCCCGAGATACGACTACCTGGCGGATGGAATGAGCAGTTCTTC. It is translated as CASSPEIRLPGGWNEQFF.

This clonotype was counted ten times or more. This rearrangement joins TRBV29-1 to TRBJ2-5; perhaps TRBD1 as D (6 bases). The length of the CDR3 is 12 residues. Per germline, CDR1 SQVTM and CDR2 ANQGSEA. Trimming pared 7 bases from V and 6 bases from J, leaving 15 bases between. The CDR3 reads CSATLQGKTQYF. The CDR3 coding sequence is TGCAGCGCCACGCTGCAGGGGAAGACCCAGTACTTC.